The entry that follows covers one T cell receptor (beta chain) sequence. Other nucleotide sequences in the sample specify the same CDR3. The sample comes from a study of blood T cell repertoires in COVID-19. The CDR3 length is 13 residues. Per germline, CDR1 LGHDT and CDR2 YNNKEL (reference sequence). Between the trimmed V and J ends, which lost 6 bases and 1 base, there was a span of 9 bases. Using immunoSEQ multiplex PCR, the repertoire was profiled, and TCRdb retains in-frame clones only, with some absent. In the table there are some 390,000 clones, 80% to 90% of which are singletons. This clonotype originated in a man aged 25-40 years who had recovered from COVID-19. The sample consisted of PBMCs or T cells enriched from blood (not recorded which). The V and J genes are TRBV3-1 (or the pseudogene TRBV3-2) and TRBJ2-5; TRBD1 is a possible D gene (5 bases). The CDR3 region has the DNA TGTGCCAGCAGTTTGGGGCTCCAAGAGACCCAGTACTTC. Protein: CASSLGLQETQYF.